The clone carrying this T cell receptor (beta chain) appeared once. The CDR3 runs to 15 residues. The ends were cut back, 7 bases at V and 2 bases at J, with 15 bases in the middle. Per the germline V gene, CDR1 is MDHEN and CDR2 is SYDVKM. As originally analysed: By means of reference gene primer amplification, nucleated cell counts were estimated. The assay was immunoSEQ multiplex PCR, and TCRdb's table has in-frame clones only and misses some. V, J and clone size derive from that table, while D and trimming were established from the DNA sequence. Of over 120,000 clones in the sample, 65% to 90% were seen once. The sample comes from a study of blood T cell repertoires in COVID-19. At the level of the study: The United States, Italy and Spain provided the acute and convalescent COVID-19 samples. Sources were T cells, B-cell-depleted T cells, or PBMCs; the material itself was cDNA or gDNA.

V usage is TRBV28 and J usage is TRBJ2-1; TRBD2 might be the D (5 bases). The source of this sequence is a human donor in a cohort sampled during active COVID-19. The sample comprised peripheral blood. DNA of the CDR3: TGTGCCAGCACTCCACGGAGGCTAGCCTACAATGAGCAGTTCTTC. This gives the protein CASTPRRLAYNEQFF.